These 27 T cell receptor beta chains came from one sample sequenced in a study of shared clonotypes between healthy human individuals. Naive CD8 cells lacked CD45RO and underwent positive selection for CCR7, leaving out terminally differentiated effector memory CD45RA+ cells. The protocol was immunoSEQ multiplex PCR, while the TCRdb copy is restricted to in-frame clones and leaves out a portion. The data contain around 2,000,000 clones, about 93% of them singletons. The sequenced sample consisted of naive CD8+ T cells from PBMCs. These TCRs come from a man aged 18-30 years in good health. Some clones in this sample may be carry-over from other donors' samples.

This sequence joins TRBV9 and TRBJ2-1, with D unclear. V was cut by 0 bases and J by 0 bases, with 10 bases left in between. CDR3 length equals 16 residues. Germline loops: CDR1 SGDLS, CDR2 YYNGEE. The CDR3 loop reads CASSVDGYSSYNEQFF. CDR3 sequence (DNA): TGTGCCAGCAGCGTAGACGGCTATTCCTCCTACAATGAGCAGTTCTTC.

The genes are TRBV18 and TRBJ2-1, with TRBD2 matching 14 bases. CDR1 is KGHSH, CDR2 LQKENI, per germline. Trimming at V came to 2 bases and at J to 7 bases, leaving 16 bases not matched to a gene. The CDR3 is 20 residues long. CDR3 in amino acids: CASSPTFGTSGSLPGNEQFF. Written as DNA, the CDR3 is TGTGCCAGCTCACCAACTTTCGGGACTAGCGGGAGCCTGCCGGGGAATGAGCAGTTCTTC.

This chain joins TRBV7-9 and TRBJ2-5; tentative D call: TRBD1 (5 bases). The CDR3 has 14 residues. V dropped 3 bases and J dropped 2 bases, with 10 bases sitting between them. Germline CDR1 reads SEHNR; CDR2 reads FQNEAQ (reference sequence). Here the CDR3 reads CASSFLDMQETQYF. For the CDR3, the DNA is TGTGCCAGCAGCTTCCTGGACATGCAAGAGACCCAGTACTTC.

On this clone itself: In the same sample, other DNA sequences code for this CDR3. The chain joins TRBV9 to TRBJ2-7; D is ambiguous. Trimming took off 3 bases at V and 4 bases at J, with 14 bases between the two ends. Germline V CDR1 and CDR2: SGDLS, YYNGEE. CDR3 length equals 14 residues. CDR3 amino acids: CASSAGLVGYEQYF. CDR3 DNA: TGTGCCAGCAGCGCCGGGTTGGTTGGATACGAGCAGTACTTC. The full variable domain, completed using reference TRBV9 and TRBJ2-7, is DSGVTQTPKHLITATGQRVTLRCSPRSGDLSVYWYQQSLDQGLQFLIQYYNGEERAKGNILERFSAQQFPDLHSELNLSSLELGDSALYFCASSAGLVGYEQYFGPGTRLTVT.

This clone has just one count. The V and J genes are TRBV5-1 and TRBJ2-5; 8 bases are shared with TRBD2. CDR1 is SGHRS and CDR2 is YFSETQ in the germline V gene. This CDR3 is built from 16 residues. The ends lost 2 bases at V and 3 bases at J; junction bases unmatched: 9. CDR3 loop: CASSFTGRGVKETQYF. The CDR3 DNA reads TGCGCCAGCAGCTTCACAGGGCGGGGGGTGAAAGAGACCCAGTACTTC. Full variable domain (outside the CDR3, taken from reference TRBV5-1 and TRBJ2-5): KAGVTQTPRYLIKTRGQQVTLSCSPISGHRSVSWYQQTPGQGLQFLFEYFSETQRNKGNFPGRFSGRQFSNSRSEMNVSTLELGDSALYLCASSFTGRGVKETQYFGPGTRLLVL.

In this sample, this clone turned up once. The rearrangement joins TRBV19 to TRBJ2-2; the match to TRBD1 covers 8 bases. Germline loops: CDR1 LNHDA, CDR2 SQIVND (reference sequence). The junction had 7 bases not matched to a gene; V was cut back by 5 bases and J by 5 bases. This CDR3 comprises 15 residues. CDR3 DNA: TGTGCCAGTAGTCCAGGGACAGGATGGACCGGGGAGCTGTTTTTT. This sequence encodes CASSPGTGWTGELFF.

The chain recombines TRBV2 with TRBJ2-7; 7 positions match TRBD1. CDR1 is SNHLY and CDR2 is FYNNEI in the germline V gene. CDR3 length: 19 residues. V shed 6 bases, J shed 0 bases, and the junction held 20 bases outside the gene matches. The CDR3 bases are TGTGCCAGCAGCGCTCCCAGGGACAGAAACCCACTCCTCTCCTACGAGCAGTACTTC. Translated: CASSAPRDRNPLLSYEQYF.

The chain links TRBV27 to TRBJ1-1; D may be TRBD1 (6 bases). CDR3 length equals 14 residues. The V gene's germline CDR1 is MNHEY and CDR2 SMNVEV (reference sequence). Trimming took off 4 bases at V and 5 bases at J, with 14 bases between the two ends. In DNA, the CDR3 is TGTGCCAGCAGTTCTCACAGGGAGGGGACTGAAGCTTTCTTT. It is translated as CASSSHREGTEAFF.

The CDR3 DNA sequence: TGTGCCAGCAGTCCTCTTCAGTTGGGTGGGATGGGAGAGACCCAGTACTTC. Its translation: CASSPLQLGGMGETQYF. V gene TRBV27 combines with J gene TRBJ2-5; D gene uncertain. The V end lost 5 bases, the J end lost 4 bases, and 23 bases lay between the germline ends. CDR1 and CDR2 from the germline V gene are MNHEY and SMNVEV (reference sequence). CDR3 length: 17 amino acids.

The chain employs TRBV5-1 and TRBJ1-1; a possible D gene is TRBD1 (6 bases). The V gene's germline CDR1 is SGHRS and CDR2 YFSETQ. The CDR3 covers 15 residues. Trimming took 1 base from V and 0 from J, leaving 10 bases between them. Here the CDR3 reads CASSLNRVLNTEAFF. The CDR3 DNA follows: TGCGCCAGCAGCTTGAACAGGGTATTGAACACTGAAGCTTTCTTT.

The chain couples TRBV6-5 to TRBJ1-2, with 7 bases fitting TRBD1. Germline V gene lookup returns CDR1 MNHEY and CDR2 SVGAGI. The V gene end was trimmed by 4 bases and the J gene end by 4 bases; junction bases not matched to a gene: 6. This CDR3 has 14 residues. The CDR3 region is CASSSPGDSYGYTF. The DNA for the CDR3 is TGTGCCAGCAGTTCACCGGGGGACAGCTATGGCTACACCTTC.

The CDR3 spells CASSFSQEGPETQYF. The CDR3 DNA reads as TGTGCCAGCAGCTTTTCCCAGGAAGGCCCTGAGACCCAGTACTTC. The chain uses TRBV7-9 and TRBJ2-5; D remains unclear. Trimming took off 3 bases at V and 5 bases at J, with 16 bases between the two ends. The germline V gene has CDR1 SEHNR and CDR2 FQNEAQ (reference sequence). There are 15 residues in the CDR3. The full variable domain, completed using reference TRBV7-9 and TRBJ2-5, is DTGVSQNPRHKITKRGQNVTFRCDPISEHNRLYWYRQTLGQGPEFLTYFQNEAQLEKSRLLSDRFSAERPKGSFSTLEIQRTEQGDSAMYLCASSFSQEGPETQYFGPGTRLLVL.

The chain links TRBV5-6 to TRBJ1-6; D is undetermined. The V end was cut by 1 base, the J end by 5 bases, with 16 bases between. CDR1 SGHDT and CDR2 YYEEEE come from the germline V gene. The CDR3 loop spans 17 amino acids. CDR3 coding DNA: TGTGCCAGCAGCTTGATGGAGGGATCCCTGGATAATTCACCCCTCCACTTT. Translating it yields CASSLMEGSLDNSPLHF.

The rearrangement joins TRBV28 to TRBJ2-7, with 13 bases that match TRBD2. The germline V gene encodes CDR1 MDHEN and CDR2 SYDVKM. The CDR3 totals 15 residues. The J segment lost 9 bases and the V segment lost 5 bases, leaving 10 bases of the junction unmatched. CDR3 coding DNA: TGTGCCAGCAGTCCGGGGACTAGCGGGATCCCCCGGCAGTACTTC. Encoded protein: CASSPGTSGIPRQYF.

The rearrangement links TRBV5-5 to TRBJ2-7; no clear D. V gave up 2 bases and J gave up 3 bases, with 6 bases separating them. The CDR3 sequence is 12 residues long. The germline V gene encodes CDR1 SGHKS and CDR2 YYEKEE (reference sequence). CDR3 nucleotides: TGTGCCAGCAGCTTCCTGAACTACGAGCAGTACTTC. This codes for CASSFLNYEQYF.

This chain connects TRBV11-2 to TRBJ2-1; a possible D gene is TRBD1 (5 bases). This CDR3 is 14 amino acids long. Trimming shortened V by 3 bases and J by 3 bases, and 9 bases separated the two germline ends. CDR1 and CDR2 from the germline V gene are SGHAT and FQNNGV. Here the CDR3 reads CASSFLDSYNEQFF. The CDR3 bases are TGTGCCAGCAGCTTCCTAGACAGCTACAATGAGCAGTTCTTC.

The CDR3 nucleotides are TGCAGCGTTGGTAGGGGCCGAAACGAGCAGTACTTC. It is translated as CSVGRGRNEQYF. The chain is built from TRBV29-1 and TRBJ2-7; possibly TRBD1 for D (5 bases). V gave up 4 bases and J gave up 5 bases, with 12 bases separating them. The CDR3 loop spans 12 amino acids. Germline CDR1 is SQVTM and CDR2 is ANQGSEA.

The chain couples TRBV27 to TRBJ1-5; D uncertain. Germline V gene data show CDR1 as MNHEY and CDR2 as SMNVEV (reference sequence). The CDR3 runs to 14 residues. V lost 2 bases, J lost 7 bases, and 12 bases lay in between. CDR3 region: CASSLIGGTQPQHF. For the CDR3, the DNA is TGTGCCAGCAGTTTAATCGGAGGAACCCAGCCCCAGCATTTT.

The CDR3 sequence is CASSPSGVLVYEQYF. CDR3 nucleotides: TGTGCCAGCAGCCCGTCAGGGGTTCTCGTCTACGAGCAGTACTTC. The chain has TRBV7-9 and TRBJ2-5, with a weak D call TRBD1 (6 bases). The DNA end lines up better with TRBJ2-7; the J call may be wrong. The germline V gene has CDR1 SEHNR and CDR2 FQNEAQ (reference sequence). The CDR3 is 15 amino acids.

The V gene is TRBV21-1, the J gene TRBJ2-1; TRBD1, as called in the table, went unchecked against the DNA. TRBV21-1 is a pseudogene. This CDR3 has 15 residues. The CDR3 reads CASSTRDRAYNEQFF. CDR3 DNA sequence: TGTGCCAGCAGCACACGGGACAGAGCCTACAATGAGCAGTTCTTC.

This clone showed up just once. CDR3 protein: CASSPGRASGSGNYNEQFF. In nucleotides, the CDR3 is TGTGCCAGCAGTCCGGGTCGAGCTAGCGGGTCTGGGAATTACAATGAGCAGTTCTTC. The rearrangement uses TRBV13 and TRBJ2-1; 8 bases are a match to TRBD2. CDR3 length equals 19 residues. V shed 6 bases and J 4 bases; nucleotides not matched to a gene: 20. Germline lookup yields CDR1 PRHDT and CDR2 FYEKMQ (reference sequence).

The CDR3 bases are TGCGCCAGCAGCCCCCGGACGGACTACGAGCAGTACTTC. It yields the protein CASSPRTDYEQYF. This sequence joins TRBV4-1 and TRBJ2-7; no clear D gene. Trimming left V 4 bases short and J 3 bases short, with 10 bases between. This CDR3 region has 13 residues. Germline values: CDR1 MGHRA, CDR2 YSYEKL.

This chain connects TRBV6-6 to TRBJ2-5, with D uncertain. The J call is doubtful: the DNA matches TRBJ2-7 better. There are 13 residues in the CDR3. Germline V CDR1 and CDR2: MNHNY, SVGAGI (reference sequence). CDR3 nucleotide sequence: TGTGCCAGCAGTTACTCCCCGCGGAACGAGCAGTACTTC. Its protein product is CASSYSPRNEQYF.

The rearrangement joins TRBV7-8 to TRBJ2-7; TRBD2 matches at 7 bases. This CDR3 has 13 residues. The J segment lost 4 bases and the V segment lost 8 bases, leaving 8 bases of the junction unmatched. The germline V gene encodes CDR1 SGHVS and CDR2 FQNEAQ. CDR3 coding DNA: TGTGCCAGCGGGACTAACCGACTATACGAGCAGTACTTC. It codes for CASGTNRLYEQYF. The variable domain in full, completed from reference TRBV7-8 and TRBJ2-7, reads GAGVSQSPRYKVAKRGQDVALRCDPISGHVSLFWYQQALGQGPEFLTYFQNEAQLDKSGLPSDRFFAERPEGSVSTLKIQRTQQEDSAVYLCASGTNRLYEQYFGPGTRLTVT.

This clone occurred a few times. CDR3 amino acids: CASSQARTEAFF. In DNA, the CDR3 is TGCGCCAGCAGCCAAGCTCGCACTGAAGCTTTCTTT. The genes are TRBV4-1 and TRBJ1-1; no firm D call. Trimming stripped 1 base from V and 4 bases from J, with 4 bases between. This CDR3 is built from 12 residues. Germline CDR1 and CDR2: MGHRA and YSYEKL.

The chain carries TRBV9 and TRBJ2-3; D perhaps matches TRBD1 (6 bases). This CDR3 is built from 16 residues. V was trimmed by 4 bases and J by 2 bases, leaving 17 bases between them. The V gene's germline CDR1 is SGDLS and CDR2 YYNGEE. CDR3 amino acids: CASSFGTPTLTDTQYF. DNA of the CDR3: TGTGCCAGCAGCTTTGGGACACCAACCCTCACAGATACGCAGTATTTT.

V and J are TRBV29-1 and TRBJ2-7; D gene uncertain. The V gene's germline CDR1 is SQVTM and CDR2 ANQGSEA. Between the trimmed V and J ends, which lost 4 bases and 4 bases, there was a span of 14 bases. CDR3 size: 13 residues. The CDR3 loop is CSVVGLSIYEQYF. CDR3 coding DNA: TGCAGCGTTGTGGGCCTATCCATTTACGAGCAGTACTTC.